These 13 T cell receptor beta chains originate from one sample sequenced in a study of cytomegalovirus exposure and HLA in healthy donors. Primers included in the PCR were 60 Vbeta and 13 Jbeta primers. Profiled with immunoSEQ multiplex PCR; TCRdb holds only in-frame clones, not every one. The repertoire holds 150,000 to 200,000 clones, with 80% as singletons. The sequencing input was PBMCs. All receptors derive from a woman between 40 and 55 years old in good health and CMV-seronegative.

The CDR3 nucleotides read TGTGCCAGCAGCACGGACATGGCGAACACCGGGGAGCTGTTTTTT. This encodes CASSTDMANTGELFF. This chain uses TRBV5-4 with TRBJ2-2; D is perhaps TRBD1 (5 bases). The CDR3 loop spans 15 amino acids. Germline CDR1 is SGHNT and CDR2 is YYREEE (reference sequence). Trimming took 4 bases from V and 0 from J, leaving 10 bases between them.

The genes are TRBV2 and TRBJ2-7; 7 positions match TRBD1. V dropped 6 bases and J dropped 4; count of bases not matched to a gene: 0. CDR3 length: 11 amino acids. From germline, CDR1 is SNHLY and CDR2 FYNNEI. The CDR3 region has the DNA TGTGCCAGCAGGACAGGGTACGAGCAGTACTTC. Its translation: CASRTGYEQYF.

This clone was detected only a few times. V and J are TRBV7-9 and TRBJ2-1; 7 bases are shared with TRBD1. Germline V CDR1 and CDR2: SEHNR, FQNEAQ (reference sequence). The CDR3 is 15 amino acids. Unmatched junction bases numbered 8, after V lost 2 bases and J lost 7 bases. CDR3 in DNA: TGTGCCAGCAGCTTAATAGGGACAGCTTTGAATGAGCAGTTCTTC. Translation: CASSLIGTALNEQFF.

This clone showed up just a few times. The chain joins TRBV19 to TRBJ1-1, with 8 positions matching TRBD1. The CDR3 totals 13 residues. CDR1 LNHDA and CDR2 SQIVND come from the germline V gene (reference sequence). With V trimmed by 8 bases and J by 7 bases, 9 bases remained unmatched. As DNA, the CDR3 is TGTGCCAGTGGGTTCAGGGGGCTAAATGAAGCTTTCTTT. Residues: CASGFRGLNEAFF.

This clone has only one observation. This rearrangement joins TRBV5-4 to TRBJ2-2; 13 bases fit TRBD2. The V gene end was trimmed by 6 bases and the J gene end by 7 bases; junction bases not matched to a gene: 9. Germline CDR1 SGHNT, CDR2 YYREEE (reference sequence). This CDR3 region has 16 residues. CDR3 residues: CASKPGTSGTGGELFF. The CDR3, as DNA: TGTGCCAGCAAGCCCGGGACTAGCGGGACCGGCGGGGAGCTGTTTTTT. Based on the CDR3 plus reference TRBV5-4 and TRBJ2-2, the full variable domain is ETGVTQSPTHLIKTRGQQVTLRCSSQSGHNTVSWYQQALGQGPQFIFQYYREEENGRGNFPPRFSGLQFPNYSSELNVNALELDDSALYLCASKPGTSGTGGELFFGEGSRLTVL.

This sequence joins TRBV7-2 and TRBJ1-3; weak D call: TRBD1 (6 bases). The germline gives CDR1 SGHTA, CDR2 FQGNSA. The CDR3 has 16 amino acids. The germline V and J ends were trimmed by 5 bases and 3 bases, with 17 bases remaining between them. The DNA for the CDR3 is TGTGCCAGCAGCCCTTTGGCGGGGGCGATTGGAAACACCATATATTTT. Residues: CASSPLAGAIGNTIYF.

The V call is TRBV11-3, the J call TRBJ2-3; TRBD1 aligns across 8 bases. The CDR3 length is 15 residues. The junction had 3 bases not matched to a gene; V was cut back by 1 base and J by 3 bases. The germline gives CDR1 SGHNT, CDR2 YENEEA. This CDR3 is CASSLVRQGTDTQYF. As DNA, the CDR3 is TGTGCCAGCAGCTTAGTGAGACAGGGGACAGATACGCAGTATTTT. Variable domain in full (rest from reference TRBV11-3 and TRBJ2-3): EAGVVQSPRYKIIEKKQPVAFWCNPISGHNTLYWYLQNLGQGPELLIRYENEEAVDDSQLPKDRFSAERLKGVDSTLKIQPAELGDSAVYLCASSLVRQGTDTQYFGPGTRLTVL.

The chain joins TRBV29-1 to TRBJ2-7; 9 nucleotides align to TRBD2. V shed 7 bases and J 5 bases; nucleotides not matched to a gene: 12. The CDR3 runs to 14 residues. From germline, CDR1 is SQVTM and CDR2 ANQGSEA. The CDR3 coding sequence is TGCAGCGCATACGGGACTAGCTCCCACAACGAGCAGTACTTC. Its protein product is CSAYGTSSHNEQYF.

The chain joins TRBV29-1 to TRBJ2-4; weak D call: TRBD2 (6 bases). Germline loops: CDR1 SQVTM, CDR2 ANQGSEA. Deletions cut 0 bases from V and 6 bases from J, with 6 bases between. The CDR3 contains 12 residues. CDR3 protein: CSVEEGGNIQYF. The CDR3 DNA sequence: TGCAGCGTTGAAGAGGGGGGAAACATTCAGTACTTC.

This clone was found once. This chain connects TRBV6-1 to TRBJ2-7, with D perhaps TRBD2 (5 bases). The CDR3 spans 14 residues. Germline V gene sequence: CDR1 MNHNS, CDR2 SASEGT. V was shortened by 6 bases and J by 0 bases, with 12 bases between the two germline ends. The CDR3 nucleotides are TGTGCCAGCAGCCCCGTGGGAGCCTCCTACGAGCAGTACTTC. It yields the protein CASSPVGASYEQYF.

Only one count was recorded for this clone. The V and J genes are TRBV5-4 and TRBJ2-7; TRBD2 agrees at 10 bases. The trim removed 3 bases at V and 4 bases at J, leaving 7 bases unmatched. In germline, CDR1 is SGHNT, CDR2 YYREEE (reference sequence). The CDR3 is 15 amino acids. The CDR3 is CASSSKREGLYEQYF. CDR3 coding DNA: TGTGCCAGCAGCTCGAAGCGGGAGGGCTTATACGAGCAGTACTTC.

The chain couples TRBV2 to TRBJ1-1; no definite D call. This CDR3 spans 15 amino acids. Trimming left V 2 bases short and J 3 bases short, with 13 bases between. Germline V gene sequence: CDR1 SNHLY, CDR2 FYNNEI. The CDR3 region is CASSELGMPDTEAFF. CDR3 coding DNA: TGTGCCAGCAGTGAACTGGGCATGCCGGACACTGAAGCTTTCTTT.

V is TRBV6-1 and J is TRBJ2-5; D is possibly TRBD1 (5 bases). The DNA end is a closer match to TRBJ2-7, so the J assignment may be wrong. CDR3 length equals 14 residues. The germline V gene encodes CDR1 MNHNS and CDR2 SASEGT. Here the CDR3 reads CASSEYGQGYEQYF. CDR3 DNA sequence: TGTGCCAGCAGTGAATATGGGCAGGGCTACGAGCAGTACTTC.